Below, 10 T cell receptor beta chains from the same sample are listed, as sequenced in a study of vaccination and CD4 T cells after COVID-19. As for treatment: roughly 11-day PBMC culture with coronavirus spike peptide pools or control peptides (ViraFEST assay). Which antigens these TCRs recognize remains unknown. The Oncomine TCR Beta short-read assay was what sequenced the DNA obtained from cultured CD4+ T cells. MiXCR, applied by TCRdb to the PCR reads, yields one record per CDR3 protein. Among 15,000 or so distinct CDR3 sequences listed, 63% were seen once. The sequencing sample was made of CD4+ T cells from blood, cultured in vitro. These receptors originate from a human donor who had recovered from COVID-19.

The chain is built from TRBV10-3 and TRBJ1-1, with 10 bases aligning to TRBD1. Germline V gives CDR1 ENHRY, CDR2 SYGVKD. V lost 3 bases and J lost 9; bases outside the gene matches: 13. The length of the CDR3 is 16 residues. This CDR3 reads CAISDDDRGRKRKAFF. In DNA, the CDR3 is TGTGCCATCAGTGATGATGACAGGGGGCGGAAACGTAAAGCTTTCTTT.

The chain is built from TRBV7-2 and TRBJ2-2, with 8 bases fitting TRBD1. The CDR3 has 15 residues. Germline V gene lookup returns CDR1 SGHTA and CDR2 FQGNSA. V lost 0 bases, J lost 7 bases, and 4 bases stayed unmatched. Written as DNA, the CDR3 is TGTGCCAGCAGCTTAGCCGGACAGGGTGTCGGGGAGCTGTTTTTT. It encodes CASSLAGQGVGELFF.

The chain combines TRBV28 with TRBJ1-2; 8 positions agree with TRBD1. The length of the CDR3 is 16 residues. The germline V gene has CDR1 MDHEN and CDR2 SYDVKM. V gave up 6 bases and J gave up 3 bases; unmatched junction bases: 12. The CDR3 nucleotides are TGTGCCAGCAGCACCGGGGCAGGGGGCGTTGACTATGGCTACACCTTC. It yields the protein CASSTGAGGVDYGYTF.

This clonotype has a handful of counts. This rearrangement joins TRBV7-9 to TRBJ1-6; D is uncertain. V was pared by 6 bases and J by 5 bases, with 5 bases between. Germline V gene sequence: CDR1 SEHNR, CDR2 FQNEAQ (reference sequence). The CDR3 contains 12 residues. Written as DNA, the CDR3 is TGTGCCAGCAGTTTAAATAATTCACCCCTCCACTTT. This encodes CASSLNNSPLHF.

V usage is TRBV5-1 and J usage is TRBJ2-5, with TRBD1 matching over 8 bases. The trim removed 3 bases at V and 5 bases at J, leaving 6 bases unmatched. The germline V gene has CDR1 SGHRS and CDR2 YFSETQ. CDR3 length: 14 residues. This chain's CDR3 is CASSSGTGRETQYF. The CDR3 coding sequence is TGCGCCAGCAGCTCCGGGACAGGAAGGGAGACCCAGTACTTC. Looking up the rest from reference TRBV5-1 and TRBJ2-5 gives the full variable domain: KAGVTQTPRYLIKTRGQQVTLSCSPISGHRSVSWYQQTPGQGLQFLFEYFSETQRNKGNFPGRFSGRQFSNSRSEMNVSTLELGDSALYLCASSSGTGRETQYFGPGTRLLVL.

The chain uses TRBV20-1 and TRBJ1-6, with D possibly matching TRBD1 (5 bases). Trimming removed 1 base from V and 3 bases from J, with 10 bases in between. Germline V gene data show CDR1 as DFQATT and CDR2 as SNEGSKA (reference sequence). The length of the CDR3 is 15 residues. The CDR3 loop reads CSARVGHNYNSPLHF. Written as DNA, the CDR3 is TGCAGTGCTAGAGTAGGACACAACTATAATTCACCCCTCCACTTT.

V usage is TRBV9 and J usage is TRBJ2-7; possibly TRBD1 or TRBD2 for D (5 bases each). V gave up 0 bases and J gave up 0 bases, with 13 bases separating them. The germline V gene encodes CDR1 SGDLS and CDR2 YYNGEE. This CDR3 contains 16 residues. The chain's CDR3 is CASSVASSGASYEQYF. CDR3 DNA: TGTGCCAGCAGCGTAGCGAGTTCCGGGGCCTCCTACGAGCAGTACTTC.

This clonotype was found a few times. The V call is TRBV12-3 or TRBV12-4, the J call TRBJ1-2; no clear D gene. The CDR3 spans 13 residues. V shed 2 bases and J shed 2 bases, with 6 bases lying between them. The CDR3 DNA sequence: TGTGCCAGCAGTTTATCGAACAACTATGGCTACACCTTC. It codes for CASSLSNNYGYTF.

Only a few counts were recorded for this clonotype. V is TRBV2 and J is TRBJ1-3; D is unresolved. The germline gives CDR1 SNHLY, CDR2 FYNNEI. The CDR3 contains 13 residues. The germline V and J ends were trimmed by 2 bases and 3 bases, with 5 bases remaining between them. CDR3 DNA sequence: TGTGCCAGCAGTGAACAGAGTGGAAACACCATATATTTT. Its translation is CASSEQSGNTIYF.

This clonotype was seen only a few times. V is TRBV5-6 and J is TRBJ1-2; TRBD1 matches at 11 bases. The V segment lost 0 bases and the J segment 8 bases; nucleotides outside the gene matches: 6. Germline CDR1 reads SGHDT; CDR2 reads YYEEEE. This CDR3 contains 15 residues. The CDR3 loop reads CASSLGTGGGIGYTF. The CDR3 coding sequence is TGTGCCAGCAGCTTGGGGACAGGGGGCGGGATCGGCTACACCTTC.